This T cell receptor beta chain appears in the sequencing data of a study of blood T cell repertoires in COVID-19. Across the whole study: COVID-19 samples from acute and convalescent phases originated in the United States, Italy and Spain.

Generated by immunoSEQ multiplex PCR, the TCRdb table keeps only in-frame clones and is missing some. The profile covers fewer than 350,000 clones, with approximately 86% appearing a single time and approximately 4% taken by the ten largest. The CDR3 runs to 15 residues. The germline gives CDR1 SGHRS, CDR2 YFSETQ. V shed 4 bases and J shed 4 bases, with 14 bases lying between them. Across about 22 US areas, participants ranged in age from about 18 to 90 years. The receptor comes from a woman between 40 and 50 years old with acute COVID-19. This chain connects TRBV5-1 to TRBJ1-4; D is possibly TRBD1 (5 bases). Sequencing was done on a sample of PBMCs or T cells enriched from blood (not recorded which). The chain's CDR3 is CASSPTGGSNEKLFF. CDR3 nucleotides: TGCGCCAGCAGCCCCACGGGGGGAAGTAATGAAAAACTGTTTTTT.